Following are 32 T cell receptor beta chains from one sample sequenced in a study of blood T cell repertoires in COVID-19. Profiled with immunoSEQ multiplex PCR; TCRdb holds only in-frame clones, not every one. The sample contains about 220,000 clones, around 86% of which appear only once. Sequencing was done on a sample of PBMCs or T cells enriched from blood (not recorded which). The receptors here all came from a woman in her forties with acute COVID-19.

The rearrangement uses TRBV7-9 and TRBJ1-2; D gene uncertain. The CDR3 consists of 14 residues. The germline V gene encodes CDR1 SEHNR and CDR2 FQNEAQ (reference sequence). V gave up 1 base and J gave up 2 bases, with 8 bases separating them. CDR3 sequence: CASSLGGGNYGYTF. The CDR3 region has the DNA TGTGCCAGCAGCTTAGGAGGAGGGAACTATGGCTACACCTTC. The variable domain in full, completed from reference TRBV7-9 and TRBJ1-2, reads DTGVSQNPRHKITKRGQNVTFRCDPISEHNRLYWYRQTLGQGPEFLTYFQNEAQLEKSRLLSDRFSAERPKGSFSTLEIQRTEQGDSAMYLCASSLGGGNYGYTFGSGTRLTVV.

This clone was counted a single time. CDR3 loop: CASSLGGGTGTEAFF. In DNA, the CDR3 is TGTGCCAGCAGCTTAGGCGGGGGAACTGGCACTGAAGCTTTCTTT. The gene calls are TRBV7-2 and TRBJ1-1, with TRBD1 as a possible D gene (5 bases). Trimming shortened V by 1 base and J by 4 bases, and 13 bases separated the two germline ends. Germline loops: CDR1 SGHTA, CDR2 FQGNSA. The CDR3 loop spans 15 amino acids.

The table lists this clone with a few counts. The chain is built from TRBV19 and TRBJ1-2, with 8 bases matching TRBD1. CDR1 and CDR2 (germline): LNHDA, SQIVND (reference sequence). V gave up 0 bases and J gave up 12 bases; unmatched junction bases: 9. The CDR3 extends over 14 amino acids. The CDR3 reads CASSIDPAQGAHTF. CDR3 sequence (DNA): TGTGCCAGTAGTATAGATCCCGCGCAGGGGGCACACACCTTC. The variable domain in full, completed from reference TRBV19 and TRBJ1-2, reads DGGITQSPKYLFRKEGQNVTLSCEQNLNHDAMYWYRQDPGQGLRLIYYSQIVNDFQKGDIAEGYSVSREKKESFPLTVTSAQKNPTAFYLCASSIDPAQGAHTFGSGTRLTVV.

The chain combines TRBV9 with TRBJ1-2; a weak D match, TRBD1 (6 bases). V gave up 0 bases and J gave up 8 bases, with 20 bases separating them. Per the germline V gene, CDR1 is SGDLS and CDR2 is YYNGEE. The CDR3 totals 16 residues. DNA of the CDR3: TGTGCCAGCAGCGTAGCTACCGGACAGAAGCTTGACGGCTACACCTTC. This translates into CASSVATGQKLDGYTF. Complete variable domain (other parts from reference TRBV9 and TRBJ1-2): DSGVTQTPKHLITATGQRVTLRCSPRSGDLSVYWYQQSLDQGLQFLIQYYNGEERAKGNILERFSAQQFPDLHSELNLSSLELGDSALYFCASSVATGQKLDGYTFGSGTRLTVV.

The CDR3 DNA sequence: TGTGCCAGTAGTATACAGGGAGGAAAGGATCAGCCCCAGCATTTT. Translated, it gives CASSIQGGKDQPQHF. The genes are TRBV19 and TRBJ1-5; D might be TRBD1 (5 bases). The CDR3 covers 15 residues. Germline lookup yields CDR1 LNHDA and CDR2 SQIVND (reference sequence). Trimming took 2 bases from V and 5 from J, leaving 13 bases between them.

The gene calls are TRBV7-6 and TRBJ1-1, with 8 bases matching TRBD1. Germline V CDR1 and CDR2: SGHVS, FNYEAQ. CDR3 length equals 14 residues. V was pared by 1 base and J by 6 bases, with 4 bases of the junction left unmatched. CDR3 in amino acids: CASSLDRGTSEAFF. The CDR3 nucleotides read TGTGCCAGCAGCTTAGACAGGGGGACCTCTGAAGCTTTCTTT.

This chain links TRBV30 with TRBJ1-4; tentatively, D is TRBD1 (5 bases). Trimming removed 7 bases from V and 7 bases from J, with 22 bases in between. The CDR3 runs to 15 residues. The germline gives CDR1 GTSNPN, CDR2 SVGIG (reference sequence). DNA for the CDR3: TGTGCCTTGGGGCAGGTGGCCATGCGGGGTGAAAAACTGTTTTTT. As protein: CALGQVAMRGEKLFF.

This chain joins TRBV27 and TRBJ1-2; 10 bases are a match to TRBD1. V was pared by 6 bases and J by 4 bases, with 8 bases of the junction left unmatched. CDR1 is MNHEY, CDR2 SMNVEV, per germline (reference sequence). The CDR3 length is 15 residues. The CDR3 DNA is TGTGCCAGCAGCCCCGGGACAGGGGTTTTCTATGGCTACACCTTC. It specifies CASSPGTGVFYGYTF.

A few counts support this clone. J is TRBJ1-2 and V is TRBV30; D is uncertain. The CDR3 length is 12 residues. The V gene's germline CDR1 is GTSNPN and CDR2 SVGIG (reference sequence). V was cut by 3 bases and J by 6 bases, with 11 bases left in between. The CDR3 DNA follows: TGTGCCTGGAGCCCCCGGGGTCATGGCTACACCTTC. This gives the protein CAWSPRGHGYTF. Variable domain in full (rest from reference TRBV30 and TRBJ1-2): SQTIHQWPATLVQPVGSPLSLECTVEGTSNPNLYWYRQAAGRGLQLLFYSVGIGQISSEVPQNLSASRPQDRQFILSSKKLLLSDSGFYLCAWSPRGHGYTFGSGTRLTVV.

The chain employs TRBV5-4 and TRBJ1-1; TRBD1 matches 9 bases. V lost 5 bases, J lost 1 base, and 9 bases stayed unmatched. The CDR3 has 16 amino acids. The germline gives CDR1 SGHNT, CDR2 YYREEE (reference sequence). CDR3 sequence reads: CASRRPGQGPNTEAFF. CDR3 in DNA: TGTGCCAGCAGGCGACCGGGACAGGGACCGAACACTGAAGCTTTCTTT.

This chain connects TRBV7-8 to TRBJ1-2; D might be TRBD1 (5 bases). The germline V and J ends were trimmed by 2 bases and 0 bases, with 13 bases remaining between them. Germline V gene lookup returns CDR1 SGHVS and CDR2 FQNEAQ. The CDR3 runs 16 residues. For the CDR3, the DNA is TGTGCCAGCAGCTTATACTCCAGGGCACCTAACTATGGCTACACCTTC. Protein: CASSLYSRAPNYGYTF.

This clone was detected a few times. The rearrangement joins TRBV5-1 to TRBJ2-7, with D possibly TRBD1 on 5 matching bases. Looked up from germline, CDR1 is SGHRS and CDR2 is YFSETQ. The CDR3 is 12 residues long. Trimming removed 4 bases from V and 6 bases from J, with 11 bases in between. Here the CDR3 DNA reads TGCGCCAGCAGCCGTTCAGGGCGCGAGCAGTACTTC. Translated, it gives CASSRSGREQYF.

The rearrangement links TRBV7-2 to TRBJ2-3, with a possible D match to TRBD2 (6 bases). V was clipped by 2 bases and J by 3 bases, with 15 bases between them. Germline V gene sequence: CDR1 SGHTA, CDR2 FQGNSA. The length of the CDR3 is 16 residues. The CDR3: CASSLTVWRETDTQYF. The CDR3 bases are TGTGCCAGCAGCTTAACCGTCTGGCGGGAAACAGATACGCAGTATTTT.

This clone showed up just a few times. This sequence joins TRBV20-1 and TRBJ1-1; D call uncertain. Trimming shortened V by 6 bases and J by 8 bases, and 13 bases separated the two germline ends. Germline lookup yields CDR1 DFQATT and CDR2 SNEGSKA (reference sequence). The CDR3 loop spans 11 amino acids. CDR3 coding DNA: TGCAGTGCGCGGCCACTCATGGAAGCTTTCTTT. Its protein is CSARPLMEAFF.

The chain carries TRBV30 and TRBJ2-1, with a weak D call TRBD1 (5 bases). The ends were cut back, 0 bases at V and 5 bases at J, with 11 bases in the middle. CDR1 is GTSNPN and CDR2 is SVGIG in the germline V gene (reference sequence). This CDR3 is built from 14 residues. This chain's CDR3 is CAWSVFRVNNEQFF. For the CDR3, the DNA is TGTGCCTGGAGTGTTTTCAGGGTTAACAATGAGCAGTTCTTC.

The V and J genes are TRBV7-8 and TRBJ1-2; no definite D call. Deletions cut 2 bases from V and 5 bases from J, with 6 bases between. Looked up from germline, CDR1 is SGHVS and CDR2 is FQNEAQ. This CDR3 is built from 12 residues. CDR3: CASSLSGYGYTF. In nucleotides, the CDR3 is TGTGCCAGCAGCTTATCCGGTTATGGCTACACCTTC.

This chain connects TRBV25-1 to TRBJ1-1, with D perhaps TRBD1 (6 bases). V lost 4 bases to trimming and J lost 3 bases, with 24 bases between them. CDR1 and CDR2 from the germline V gene are MGHDK and SYGVNS. This CDR3 has 18 residues. The CDR3 DNA follows: TGTGCCAGCAGTGTATCTCGCCCCAGGGGCCTTGTGGACACTGAAGCTTTCTTT. Its protein product is CASSVSRPRGLVDTEAFF.

The V and J genes are TRBV6-5 and TRBJ1-5; the match to TRBD1 covers 9 bases. This CDR3 comprises 14 residues. Germline V gene lookup returns CDR1 MNHEY and CDR2 SVGAGI. With 5 bases clipped from V and 6 bases from J, the junction kept 5 bases outside the gene matches. The CDR3 DNA follows: TGTGCCAGCAGTCACAGGGGGCCGGGTCAGCCCCAGCATTTT. Translation gives CASSHRGPGQPQHF.

The CDR3 nucleotides read TGTGCCAGCAGCCCGGCAGGGAGGGATGGCTACACCTTC. Translating gives CASSPAGRDGYTF. The chain recombines TRBV5-6 with TRBJ1-2, with D perhaps matching TRBD1 (5 bases). Trimming removed 4 bases at V and 6 bases at J, with 13 bases between. Germline V gene data show CDR1 as SGHDT and CDR2 as YYEEEE. CDR3 length: 13 amino acids.

This clone was recorded once. The chain joins TRBV6-5 to TRBJ1-2; D not certain. CDR1 and CDR2 from the germline V gene are MNHEY and SVGAGI. V was cut by 3 bases and J by 5 bases, with 13 bases left in between. The CDR3 has 14 residues. The CDR3 reads CASSYAVGNYGYTF. CDR3 nucleotides: TGTGCCAGCAGTTATGCCGTCGGTAATTATGGCTACACCTTC.

The chain recombines TRBV2 with TRBJ1-2; 7 bases fit TRBD1. V lost 4 bases, J lost 5 bases, and 16 bases stayed unmatched. The CDR3 spans 17 residues. CDR1 and CDR2 (germline): SNHLY, FYNNEI. The CDR3 reads CASSGTGARGIDYGYTF. CDR3 nucleotide sequence: TGTGCCAGCAGTGGAACAGGGGCGCGGGGCATAGATTATGGCTACACCTTC.

The V and J genes are TRBV12-5 and TRBJ1-3; D gene unclear. CDR1 and CDR2 from the germline V gene are LGHNT and FRNRAP. Between the trimmed V and J ends, which lost 0 bases and 0 bases, there was a span of 18 bases. The CDR3 covers 19 residues. The DNA of the CDR3 is TGTGCTAGTGGTTTGGTACTCCTCGTTACCCAAAGCTCTGGAAACACCATATATTTT. Protein product: CASGLVLLVTQSSGNTIYF.

The chain is built from TRBV5-1 and TRBJ1-2; weak D call: TRBD1 (5 bases). The V end was cut by 3 bases, the J end by 7 bases, with 13 bases between. This CDR3 region has 13 residues. Germline CDR1 is SGHRS and CDR2 is YFSETQ. The DNA of the CDR3 is TGCGCCAGCAGCTGGCAGGGACTGCTTGGCTACACCTTC. Amino acids: CASSWQGLLGYTF.

This clone was counted at least ten times. This chain links TRBV6-4 with TRBJ2-2; unclear D gene. The CDR3 sequence is 13 residues long. Germline CDR1 and CDR2: MRHNA and SNTAGT. Trimming removed 6 bases from V and 8 bases from J, with 13 bases in between. The CDR3 reads CASSLRHEGELFF. In DNA form, the CDR3 reads TGTGCCAGCAGCCTAAGACACGAAGGGGAGCTGTTTTTT.

This clone has more than one count but fewer than ten. The gene calls are TRBV24-1 and TRBJ2-1; the match to TRBD2 covers 12 bases. The V and J ends lost 3 bases and 0 bases, in that order; junction bases with no gene match: 8. The CDR3 is made up of 19 amino acids. Germline V gene lookup returns CDR1 KGHDR and CDR2 SFDVKD. For the CDR3, the DNA is TGTGCCACCAGTGATCCCGGGCTAGCGGGGGGGGGCTCCTACAATGAGCAGTTCTTC. This gives the protein CATSDPGLAGGGSYNEQFF.

This clone was observed a handful of times. This chain's CDR3 is CAWSVGGPNEKLFF. In DNA form, the CDR3 reads TGTGCCTGGAGTGTAGGAGGTCCTAATGAAAAACTGTTTTTT. The gene calls are TRBV30 and TRBJ1-4; unclear D gene. There are 14 residues in the CDR3. Germline V gene sequence: CDR1 GTSNPN, CDR2 SVGIG (reference sequence). The V end was cut by 0 bases, the J end by 3 bases, with 8 bases between.

This rearrangement joins TRBV21-1 to TRBJ2-2; the listed D gene, TRBD1, was not tested against the DNA. TRBV21-1 is noted as a pseudogene. The CDR3 is made up of 17 amino acids. For the CDR3, the DNA is TGTGCCAGCAGCAAAGTAAGACAGGGAGATGGCACCGGGGAGCTGTTTTTT. Translated, it gives CASSKVRQGDGTGELFF.

The chain carries TRBV10-3 and TRBJ1-1; 9 positions match TRBD1. Trimming took 8 bases from V and 1 from J; bases not matched to a gene: 11. CDR1 ENHRY and CDR2 SYGVKD come from the germline V gene. The CDR3 extends over 16 amino acids. The CDR3 protein is CAISPGQGGSNTEAFF. The DNA for the CDR3 is TGTGCCATCTCACCGGGACAGGGCGGATCGAACACTGAAGCTTTCTTT.

V usage is TRBV18 and J usage is TRBJ2-2; D is perhaps TRBD2 (5 bases). Germline V gene data show CDR1 as KGHSH and CDR2 as LQKENI. The CDR3 is 15 amino acids. Trimming shortened V by 3 bases and J by 2 bases, and 10 bases separated the two germline ends. CDR3 region: CASSPRTDNTGELFF. CDR3 in DNA: TGTGCCAGCTCACCCCGGACTGACAACACCGGGGAGCTGTTTTTT.

This clone was seen once. The CDR3 nucleotides are TGTGCCAGCAGCCCAGACACAGATACGCAGTATTTT. It specifies CASSPDTDTQYF. The rearrangement uses TRBV7-9 and TRBJ2-3, with D uncertain. The CDR3 is made up of 12 amino acids. Trimming stripped 5 bases from V and 2 bases from J, with 5 bases between. The germline V gene encodes CDR1 SEHNR and CDR2 FQNEAQ (reference sequence).

CDR3 in DNA: TGTGCCAGCAGCTTAGCGTTCAGGGGTACCACCGGGGAGCTGTTTTTT. This codes for CASSLAFRGTTGELFF. This chain links TRBV7-2 with TRBJ2-2; maybe TRBD1 (6 bases). V lost 0 bases to trimming and J lost 4 bases, with 12 bases between them. Per germline, CDR1 SGHTA and CDR2 FQGNSA. The CDR3 loop spans 16 amino acids. The whole variable domain, remainder taken from reference TRBV7-2 and TRBJ2-2, is GAGVSQSPSNKVTEKGKDVELRCDPISGHTALYWYRQSLGQGLEFLIYFQGNSAPDKSGLPSDRFSAERTGGSVSTLTIQRTQQEDSAVYLCASSLAFRGTTGELFFGEGSRLTVL.

This chain joins TRBV7-9 and TRBJ1-6, with 7 nucleotides matching TRBD1. The CDR3 contains 15 residues. Trimming at V came to 5 bases and at J to 6 bases, leaving 7 bases not matched to a gene. Germline V gives CDR1 SEHNR, CDR2 FQNEAQ (reference sequence). The CDR3 nucleotides read TGTGCCAGCAGCGCCCCGGGACAGATTAATTCACCCCTCCACTTT. It codes for CASSAPGQINSPLHF.